The 27 T cell receptor beta chains presented below share a single source sample, sequenced in a study of blood T cells in healthy people across ages. Through a sample-barcoded 5' primer and a J-beta primer mix, a second PCR was run for 7 to 11 cycles. TCRdb fed the 5' RACE reads into MiXCR, producing one record per CDR3 protein. The data contain around 970,000 distinct CDR3 sequences, roughly 51% of them singletons. Sequencing was done on a sample of blood. Receptors were obtained from a woman aged 55-70 years in good health.

The chain is built from TRBV12-3 or TRBV12-4 and TRBJ1-1; D is unresolved. V shed 6 bases and J shed 11 bases, with 13 bases lying between them. CDR3 length: 11 amino acids. The CDR3 region is CASRSTRRAFF. The CDR3 nucleotides read TGTGCCAGCAGATCCACTAGGCGGGCTTTCTTT.

There are many counts of this clonotype. The chain uses TRBV7-2 and TRBJ2-7; D not certain. The V and J ends lost 4 bases and 9 bases respectively, with 16 bases between them. The CDR3 consists of 13 residues. CDR1 and CDR2 from the germline V gene are SGHTA and FQGNSA. The CDR3, as DNA: TGTGCCAGCAGCTCTATTGGGCCTACGGGGCAGTACTTC. Translation gives CASSSIGPTGQYF.

The rearrangement joins TRBV5-1 to TRBJ2-1, with 16 bases matching TRBD2. The V gene's germline CDR1 is SGHRS and CDR2 YFSETQ. This CDR3 is 17 amino acids long. J was trimmed by 4 bases and V by 2 bases; bases with no gene match: 3. The CDR3 reads CASSLGTSGRGYNEQFF. In DNA, the CDR3 is TGCGCCAGCAGCTTAGGGACTAGCGGGAGGGGTTACAATGAGCAGTTCTTC.

The chain is built from TRBV5-1 and TRBJ2-1, with D perhaps given as TRBD1 or TRBD2 (5 bases each). V was pared by 3 bases and J by 9 bases, with 10 bases between. The CDR3 has 12 residues. The germline V gene encodes CDR1 SGHRS and CDR2 YFSETQ. The CDR3 DNA is TGCGCCAGCAGCTGGGCCGGGACTGAGCAGTTCTTC. Translated, it gives CASSWAGTEQFF.

This clonotype was detected a few times. The chain recombines TRBV10-3 with TRBJ2-3; 8 bases line up with TRBD1. V was clipped by 3 bases and J by 10 bases; unmatched bases: 18. CDR1 is ENHRY, CDR2 SYGVKD, per germline. CDR3 length: 17 residues. This chain's CDR3 is CAISDSGQGGPTLAQYF. Here the CDR3 DNA reads TGTGCCATCAGTGATTCCGGACAGGGTGGGCCTACCCTTGCGCAGTATTTT.

This chain links TRBV7-2 with TRBJ2-7; the D gene is possibly TRBD2 (6 bases). The germline V and J ends were trimmed by 4 bases and 1 base, with 17 bases remaining between them. Looked up from germline, CDR1 is SGHTA and CDR2 is FQGNSA. The CDR3 is 16 residues long. The DNA for the CDR3 is TGTGCCAGCAGCTCCCCGACTAGGACTTCTTCCTACGAGCAGTACTTC. This translates into CASSSPTRTSSYEQYF.

This clonotype was counted ten times or more. The V and J genes are TRBV4-1 and TRBJ2-7, with 9 bases fitting TRBD1. Unmatched junction bases numbered 7, after V lost 5 bases and J lost 5 bases. The CDR3 has 14 residues. Per germline, CDR1 MGHRA and CDR2 YSYEKL. CDR3 amino acids: CASSEGTGRNEQYF. The CDR3 DNA follows: TGCGCCAGCAGCGAGGGGACAGGGAGGAACGAGCAGTACTTC.

CDR3 protein: CASSQNRVDTQYF. The CDR3 nucleotides are TGTGCCAGCAGCCAAAACAGGGTCGATACGCAGTATTTT. The chain employs TRBV4-2 and TRBJ2-3, with D tentatively TRBD1 (6 bases). The CDR3 is 13 amino acids. Germline loops: CDR1 LGHNA, CDR2 YNFKEQ. The V and J ends lost 2 bases and 6 bases respectively, with 9 bases between them.

J is TRBJ1-6 and V is TRBV2, with TRBD1 identical over 7 bases. Germline assignment: CDR1 SNHLY and CDR2 FYNNEI. The CDR3 length is 14 residues. Trimming cost V 9 bases and J 16 bases; bases outside gene matches: 18. CDR3 DNA sequence: TGTGCCAGTTTCAGGGGACAGCCTTTGAACCCACTCCACTTT. Translated: CASFRGQPLNPLHF.

The chain combines TRBV6-1 with TRBJ2-7; tentatively, D is TRBD2 (5 bases). Germline V gives CDR1 MNHNS, CDR2 SASEGT. The ends were cut back, 5 bases at V and 0 bases at J, with 11 bases in the middle. The CDR3 is 14 amino acids. Here the CDR3 DNA reads TGTGCCAGCAGTTCGGCAGGAGGCTCCTACGAGCAGTACTTC. As protein: CASSSAGGSYEQYF.

The chain has TRBV6-2 or TRBV6-3 and TRBJ2-3; 8 nucleotides agree with TRBD2. The ends lost 6 bases at V and 8 bases at J; junction bases unmatched: 10. The CDR3 covers 14 residues. In germline, CDR1 is MNHEY, CDR2 SVGEGT. The CDR3 sequence: CASRETGTSATQYF. DNA for the CDR3: TGTGCCAGCAGAGAAACCGGGACTAGTGCTACGCAGTATTTT.

The chain couples TRBV25-1 to TRBJ1-1; D remains unclear. Looked up from germline, CDR1 is MGHDK and CDR2 is SYGVNS. This CDR3 spans 11 amino acids. V gave up 8 bases and J gave up 11 bases, with 15 bases separating them. The CDR3 nucleotides are TGTGCCAGCTCTTTTCGGGTATTGGCTTTCTTT. Translated: CASSFRVLAFF. The complete variable domain, with remaining parts taken from reference TRBV25-1 and TRBJ1-1, reads EADIYQTPRYLVIGTGKKITLECSQTMGHDKMYWYQQDPGMELHLIHYSYGVNSTEKGDLSSESTVSRIRTEHFPLTLESARPSHTSQYLCASSFRVLAFFGQGTRLTVV.

In its sample, this clonotype was seen once. The chain combines TRBV11-2 with TRBJ2-7, with D perhaps TRBD2 (6 bases). The V gene lost 1 base and the J gene lost 2 bases, with 18 bases spanning the gap. Germline CDR1 reads SGHAT; CDR2 reads FQNNGV. The CDR3 is 17 amino acids. CDR3 nucleotide sequence: TGTGCCAGCAGCTTAGCGGCCCTCAGCGGGCCCACCTACGAGCAGTACTTC. Translating gives CASSLAALSGPTYEQYF.

Note on this clonotype: The germline gene is not matched at one end of the junction; a read error may be the cause. This chain connects TRBV5-1 to TRBJ2-1, with no clear D. The CDR3 runs to 13 residues. Germline V gives CDR1 SGHRS, CDR2 YFSETQ. The CDR3 here is CTSSSAGHNEQFF. The CDR3 DNA reads TGCACCAGCAGCTCTGCCGGACACAATGAGCAGTTCTTC.

The chain is built from TRBV20-1 and TRBJ1-5, with 11 bases lining up with TRBD1. The germline V gene has CDR1 DFQATT and CDR2 SNEGSKA (reference sequence). The CDR3 contains 15 residues. With V trimmed by 4 bases and J by 6 bases, 8 bases remained unmatched. CDR3 residues: CSATQGQGAIQPQHF. In nucleotides, the CDR3 is TGCAGTGCTACCCAAGGACAGGGGGCGATTCAGCCCCAGCATTTT.

This chain joins TRBV27 and TRBJ2-7; no firm D call. Germline loops: CDR1 MNHEY, CDR2 SMNVEV (reference sequence). The V end was cut by 1 base, the J end by 2 bases, with 15 bases between. This CDR3 contains 16 residues. CDR3 protein: CASSLFGATSTYEQYF. Here the CDR3 DNA reads TGTGCCAGCAGTTTATTCGGAGCGACAAGTACCTACGAGCAGTACTTC.

This chain uses TRBV11-2 with TRBJ2-1; TRBD2 agrees at 13 bases. Germline V gene sequence: CDR1 SGHAT, CDR2 FQNNGV. The trim removed 3 bases at V and 7 bases at J, leaving 6 bases unmatched. The CDR3 is 16 amino acids. Here the CDR3 DNA reads TGTGCCAGCAGCTTTATCCGACTAGCGGGAGGAAATGAGCAGTTCTTC. Translation: CASSFIRLAGGNEQFF.

This clonotype was counted between two and nine times. This chain connects TRBV6-2 or TRBV6-3 to TRBJ2-1; 11 nucleotides match TRBD2. After removal of 5 bases from V and 2 bases from J, the junction contained 2 bases not matched to a gene. The germline gives CDR1 MNHEY, CDR2 SVGEGT. The CDR3 consists of 15 residues. CDR3 sequence: CASSRLAGPYNEQFF. The CDR3 DNA reads as TGTGCCAGCAGTCGACTAGCGGGACCCTACAATGAGCAGTTCTTC.

The J gene is TRBJ2-7, the V gene TRBV5-6; maybe TRBD2 (6 bases). Trimming removed 4 bases at V and 1 base at J, with 15 bases between. Germline CDR1 SGHDT, CDR2 YYEEEE. The CDR3 loop spans 15 amino acids. This chain's CDR3 is CASSGEEGWSYEQYF. DNA for the CDR3: TGTGCCAGCAGCGGCGAGGAGGGTTGGTCCTACGAGCAGTACTTC.

V and J are TRBV6-2 or TRBV6-3 and TRBJ1-4, with D maybe TRBD1 (6 bases). Germline V gene lookup returns CDR1 MNHEY and CDR2 SVGEGT. CDR3 length: 14 amino acids. Deletions cut 2 bases from V and 8 bases from J, with 12 bases between. CDR3 nucleotides: TGTGCCAGCAGTTACCTGGGGGCTTGGGAAAAACTGTTTTTT. It yields the protein CASSYLGAWEKLFF.

This clonotype was recorded a few times. The chain carries TRBV11-3 and TRBJ2-3, with TRBD1 matching 7 bases. CDR1 is SGHNT and CDR2 is YENEEA in the germline V gene. This CDR3 comprises 16 residues. V lost 4 bases to trimming and J lost 0 bases; unmatched junction nucleotides: 7. The CDR3 DNA reads TGTGCCAGCAGCTCGGGACAGCGAATAAGCACAGATACGCAGTATTTT. It is translated as CASSSGQRISTDTQYF.

This clonotype was counted a few times. The chain uses TRBV27 and TRBJ1-6, with D maybe TRBD1 (5 bases). Per germline, CDR1 MNHEY and CDR2 SMNVEV (reference sequence). The CDR3 extends over 15 amino acids. The V end was cut by 4 bases, the J end by 7 bases, with 14 bases between. The CDR3 region is CASSSKGIGNSPLHF. The CDR3 coding sequence is TGTGCCAGCAGTTCAAAGGGGATCGGCAATTCACCCCTCCACTTT.

This rearrangement joins TRBV6-4 to TRBJ2-5; possible D gene TRBD2, 6 bases. Trimming left V 4 bases short and J 11 bases short, with 17 bases between. CDR1 is MRHNA and CDR2 is SNTAGT in the germline V gene. The CDR3 is 13 residues long. CDR3 sequence (DNA): TGTGCCAGCAGTGGCGAAATTCGACGGGAGCAGTACTTC. Encoded protein: CASSGEIRREQYF.

Only a few counts were recorded for this clonotype. The J gene is TRBJ2-2, the V gene TRBV20-1; 10 positions agree with TRBD2. The CDR3 is 15 amino acids. V was pared by 6 bases and J by 4 bases, with 8 bases of the junction left unmatched. Germline V gene sequence: CDR1 DFQATT, CDR2 SNEGSKA (reference sequence). The chain's CDR3 is CSAISGRAATGELFF. The CDR3 DNA is TGCAGTGCAATCAGCGGGAGGGCGGCCACCGGGGAGCTGTTTTTT.

As concerns this clonotype: A read error is likely, as this CDR3 ends without the conserved phenylalanine or tryptophan. V gene TRBV5-5 combines with J gene TRBJ2-4, with 8 bases identical to TRBD2. The end of the DNA fits TRBJ2-7 better, so the J call may be wrong. The CDR3 covers 14 residues. In germline, CDR1 is SGHKS, CDR2 YYEKEE (reference sequence). CDR3 residues: CASSFPGGVYEQYY. For the CDR3, the DNA is TGTGCCAGCAGCTTCCCGGGAGGGGTGTACGAGCAGTACTAC.

The chain employs TRBV6-5 and TRBJ2-1, with a possible D match to TRBD1 (5 bases). The V gene's germline CDR1 is MNHEY and CDR2 SVGAGI. The CDR3 has 12 residues. V lost 2 bases, J lost 8 bases, and 7 bases lay in between. The CDR3 loop reads CASSYLGDEQFF. CDR3 bases: TGTGCCAGCAGTTACCTAGGGGATGAGCAGTTCTTC.

Only a few counts were recorded for this clonotype. The gene calls are TRBV7-8 and TRBJ2-7, with 11 nucleotides matching TRBD2. This CDR3 is built from 14 residues. Germline-derived CDR1 and CDR2 are SGHVS and FQNEAQ. J gave up 3 bases and V 4 bases, and 2 bases lay outside the gene matches. DNA for the CDR3: TGTGCCAGCAGCTCGACTAGCGGGAACTACGAGCAGTACTTC. Translating it yields CASSSTSGNYEQYF.